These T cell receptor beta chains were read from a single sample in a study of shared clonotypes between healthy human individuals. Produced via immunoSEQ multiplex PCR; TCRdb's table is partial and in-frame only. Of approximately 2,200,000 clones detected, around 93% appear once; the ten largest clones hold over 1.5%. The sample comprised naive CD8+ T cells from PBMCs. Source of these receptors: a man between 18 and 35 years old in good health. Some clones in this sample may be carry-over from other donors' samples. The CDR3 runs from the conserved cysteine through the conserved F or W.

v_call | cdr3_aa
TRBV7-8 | CASSFGGRVDGELFF
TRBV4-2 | CASREGGTYEQYF
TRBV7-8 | CASSLVFYEQYF
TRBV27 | CASRLRWEEAYEQYF
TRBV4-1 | CASSQDVGGNYGYTF
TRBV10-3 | CAISESVGQLLEQYF
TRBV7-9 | CASSLTDRVAGSYEQYF
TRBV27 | CASSSGGPYEQYF
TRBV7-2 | CASSFPTGGLAKNIQYF
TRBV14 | CASSPSPFRVETQYF